This is a list of T cell receptor beta chains from one sample in a study of cytomegalovirus exposure and HLA in healthy donors. Assay used: immunoSEQ multiplex PCR; TCRdb lists only in-frame clones, some missing. The sample gives a few hundred thousand clones, over 75% of which show up once; about 0.9% is in the top ten. Input material: PBMCs. The source is a woman aged 18-35 years in good health and CMV-seronegative. CDR3s include the opening cysteine and the closing phenylalanine or tryptophan. D genes are given only for firm matches. Size tells how often a clone was seen (once, few, many) or the class of an expanded clone, and some rows leave it out.

clone_size | d_call | j_call | v_call | cdr3_nt | cdr3_aa
- | - | TRBJ2-3 | TRBV10-1 | TGCGCCAGCAGTGAGTCGAGGCGCGAGGGATGGCCAGATACGCAGTATTTT | CASSESRREGWPDTQYF
- | TRBD1 | TRBJ2-1 | TRBV6-5 | TGTGCCAGCACCCGCGGACAGGGGATCGGGGATGAGCAGTTCTTC | CASTRGQGIGDEQFF
few | TRBD1 | TRBJ1-5 | TRBV10-3 | TGTGCCATCAGCGGGACAGCTAATCAGCCCCAGCATTTT | CAISGTANQPQHF
- | TRBD2 | TRBJ2-1 | TRBV27 | TGTGCCAGCAGTTTAGCCGGGACTACCAACTACAATGAGCAGTTCTTC | CASSLAGTTNYNEQFF
- | - | TRBJ1-2 | TRBV7-2 | TGTGCCAGCAGCCCCTCCCCCTACAGGGATCCTAACTATGGCTACACCTTC | CASSPSPYRDPNYGYTF
- | TRBD2 | TRBJ2-5 | TRBV5-1 | TGCGCCAGCAGCTTAAGCGGGAGAAGGGGAGAGACCCAGTACTTC | CASSLSGRRGETQYF
few | - | TRBJ1-1 | TRBV5-1 | TGCGCCAGCAGCCCTTTCATTCAGGGAACTGAAGCTTTCTTT | CASSPFIQGTEAFF
- | - | TRBJ2-1 | TRBV6-5 | TGTGCCAGCAGGGCTACAGGGAGCTCCTACAATGAGCAGTTCTTC | CASRATGSSYNEQFF
once | - | TRBJ2-1 | TRBV18 | TGTGCCAGCTCACCACAGGGCAGGGGCTACATCCATGAGCAGTTCTTC | CASSPQGRGYIHEQFF
- | - | TRBJ1-3 | TRBV27 | TGTGCCGTCAGGGATTCTGGAAACACCATATATTTT | CAVRDSGNTIYF
- | - | TRBJ1-4 | TRBV7-2 | TGTGCCAGCAGCGCTGGTTCGAGGCTGTTTTTT | CASSAGSRLFF
- | - | TRBJ2-7 | TRBV7-9 | TGTGCCAGCAGCTTAGTCGGACAGGGAGGGGAGCAGTACTTC | CASSLVGQGGEQYF
- | TRBD2 | TRBJ2-6 | TRBV15 | TGTGCCACCAGCGGTTTGGGGGGGATAAGCTCTGGGGCCAACGTCCTGACTTTC | CATSGLGGISSGANVLTF
- | TRBD1 | TRBJ1-2 | TRBV30 | TGTGCCTGGTCCACGAACACAGGGGGCAATGGCTACACCTTC | CAWSTNTGGNGYTF
many | - | TRBJ1-1 | TRBV5-4 | TGTGCCAGCAGCCTAAACCCAGACAAGAACACTGAAGCTTTCTTT | CASSLNPDKNTEAFF
once | TRBD2 | TRBJ2-5 | TRBV7-9 | TGTGCCAGCAGCGGAGAAGAGCGGGAGACGGTCCAAGAGACCCAGTACTTC | CASSGEERETVQETQYF
once | - | TRBJ2-7 | TRBV14 | TGTGCCAGCAGCCGGGACTTCTACGAGCAGTACTTC | CASSRDFYEQYF
- | - | TRBJ1-2 | TRBV30 | TGTGCCTGGGTCCCTCTAACTGGGGCGCGGGGCTACACCTTC | CAWVPLTGARGYTF
once | TRBD2 | TRBJ2-2 | TRBV9 | TGTGCCAGCAGCGTGCGAAGCGGGGAGAACACCGGGGAGCTGTTTTTT | CASSVRSGENTGELFF
- | - | TRBJ1-2 | TRBV6-6 | TGTGCCAGCAGTTACTCGAATCATGGAGGGGATGGCTACACCTTC | CASSYSNHGGDGYTF
once | - | TRBJ2-2 | TRBV5-6 | TGTGCCAGCAGCTTGGCGCGGGGGGAGCTGTTTTTT | CASSLARGELFF
- | TRBD2 | TRBJ2-7 | TRBV11-3 | TGTGCCAGCAGCCGACAACTAGCGGGAGTAGCCGAGCAGTACTTC | CASSRQLAGVAEQYF
- | TRBD2 | TRBJ2-2 | TRBV9 | TGTGCCAGCAGCTTACTGACTAGCTCGGGCACCGGGGAGCTGTTTTTT | CASSLLTSSGTGELFF
- | - | TRBJ2-7 | TRBV28 | TGTGCCAGCAGTTTGGGTAGTGGGAGGACCTACGAGCAGTACTTC | CASSLGSGRTYEQYF
- | - | TRBJ2-1 | TRBV11-3 | TGTGCCAGCAGCAGGACAGCCTACAATGAGCAGTTCTTC | CASSRTAYNEQFF
few | TRBD2 | TRBJ2-1 | TRBV7-9 | TGTGCCAGCAGCTTATTCCTAGCGGTTTACAATGAGCAGTTCTTC | CASSLFLAVYNEQFF
- | TRBD1 | TRBJ2-7 | TRBV15 | TGTGCCACCAGCCCGGCAGGGGGTAGCTCCTACGAGCAGTACTTC | CATSPAGGSSYEQYF
- | TRBD2 | TRBJ2-3 | TRBV9 | TGTGCCAGCAGCGTAGACGGGAGGGACACAGATACGCAGTATTTT | CASSVDGRDTDTQYF
- | - | TRBJ1-2 | TRBV6-6 | TGTGCCAGCAGTTACTTCGCGGACAGCGTGAACTATGGCTACACCTTC | CASSYFADSVNYGYTF
- | TRBD2 | TRBJ2-7 | TRBV2 | TGTGCCAGCAGGGCCGGGACTAGCGCATACGAGCAGTACTTC | CASRAGTSAYEQYF
- | TRBD1 | TRBJ2-7 | TRBV6-6 | TGTGCCAGCAGTTACTCGGACAGGCCGACCTACGAGCAGTACTTC | CASSYSDRPTYEQYF
- | - | TRBJ2-3 | TRBV9 | TGTGCCAGCAGCCCGAGGGGAGGTATTACAGATACGCAGTATTTT | CASSPRGGITDTQYF
- | TRBD2 | TRBJ2-7 | TRBV2 | TGTGCCAGCAGAGTATTAGCGGGAGCCTACGAGCAGTACTTC | CASRVLAGAYEQYF
- | - | TRBJ2-2 | TRBV5-1 | TGCGCCAGCAGCTTGTTCTATAGTTTTGGTCGGGCCGGGGAGCTGTTTTTT | CASSLFYSFGRAGELFF
once | - | TRBJ2-1 | TRBV28 | TGTGCCAGCAGTTTATCCGGGAAGGTCGACAATGAGCAGTTCTTC | CASSLSGKVDNEQFF
- | TRBD1 | TRBJ1-4 | TRBV4-1 | TGCGCCAGCAGCCAAGGGGACAGGGAGAATGAAAAACTGTTTTTT | CASSQGDRENEKLFF
- | TRBD2 | TRBJ2-5 | TRBV5-6 | TGTGCCAGCAGCTTGGCCGAGTTTGTAGCGGGAGAAGAGACCCAGTACTTC | CASSLAEFVAGEETQYF
- | TRBD1 | TRBJ1-6 | TRBV2 | TGTGCCAGCAGTTTAGGACAGGCTGGTTCACCCCTCCACTTT | CASSLGQAGSPLHF
- | - | TRBJ1-6 | TRBV11-2 | TGTGCCAGCAGCCCTTTGTGGGGGCGAATTGTTAATTCACCCCTCCACTTT | CASSPLWGRIVNSPLHF
- | - | TRBJ1-2 | TRBV28 | TGTGCCAGCAGTCATGATTCAGGCGCACCTAACTATGGCTACACCTTC | CASSHDSGAPNYGYTF
- | - | TRBJ1-2 | TRBV5-6 | TGTGCCAGCAGCTTGGGTGCTACTAACTATGGCTACACCTTC | CASSLGATNYGYTF
- | TRBD1 | TRBJ2-1 | TRBV27 | TGTGCCAGCAGTTTATATTTGGGACAGAGCTCCTACAATGAGCAGTTCTTC | CASSLYLGQSSYNEQFF
- | - | TRBJ2-1 | TRBV5-1 | TGCGCCAGCAGCCCCAGGGTTGGCGTTGGCAATGAGCAGTTCTTC | CASSPRVGVGNEQFF
few | TRBD1 | TRBJ1-5 | TRBV29-1 | TGCAGCGTTACTGACAGGGTAAATCAGCCCCAGCATTTT | CSVTDRVNQPQHF
once | TRBD2 | TRBJ2-2 | TRBV13 | TGTGCCAGCATGGGACTAGCGGGAGGCCGGGGCACCGGGGAGCTGTTTTTT | CASMGLAGGRGTGELFF
- | - | TRBJ2-2 | TRBV21-1 | TGTGCCAGCAGCAGGAGACTAGCAGGAGTGGGCGGGGAGCTGTTTTTT | CASSRRLAGVGGELFF
- | - | TRBJ1-2 | TRBV28 | TGTGCCAGCAGTCCACAGGGATTAGCTAACTATGGCTACACCTTC | CASSPQGLANYGYTF
- | TRBD2 | TRBJ2-1 | TRBV11-2 | TGTGCCAGCAGCTTCTGGGGGGGGAACAATGAGCAGTTCTTC | CASSFWGGNNEQFF
- | TRBD1 | TRBJ1-2 | TRBV30 | TGTGCCTGGAGAGGGGACAGCCTAGTCTATGGCTACACCTTC | CAWRGDSLVYGYTF
- | TRBD2 | TRBJ2-3 | TRBV27 | TGTGCCAGCAGTTTGCTAGCGGCCGGCCCAGATACGCAGTATTTT | CASSLLAAGPDTQYF
- | - | TRBJ2-4 | TRBV5-1 | TGCGCCAGCAGCTGGACTTCGGCCAAAAACATTCAGTACTTC | CASSWTSAKNIQYF
- | - | TRBJ2-7 | TRBV4-1 | TGCGCCAGCAGCCAAGGGTACAAGCAGTACTTC | CASSQGYKQYF
- | TRBD1 | TRBJ2-7 | TRBV27 | TGTGCCAGCAGTTCGTATGACAGGGTGGGTTCGGAGCAGTACTTC | CASSSYDRVGSEQYF
- | - | TRBJ1-2 | TRBV7-9 | TGTGCCAGCAGCTTCTCAAGGGGTGGGGGCGCGGACTATGGCTACACCTTC | CASSFSRGGGADYGYTF
- | - | TRBJ1-1 | TRBV25-1 | TGTGCCAGCAGCTACGGAGGGGCTGGGGCTTTCTTT | CASSYGGAGAFF
- | TRBD2 | TRBJ2-7 | TRBV9 | TGTGCCAGCAGCGTAGGGGCTAGCGGGAGCAGCTCCTACGAGCAGTACTTC | CASSVGASGSSSYEQYF
- | - | TRBJ2-7 | TRBV28 | TGTGCCAGCAGGATACAGGGCAGTGGTTGGGAGCAGTACTTC | CASRIQGSGWEQYF
- | - | TRBJ2-5 | TRBV6-5 | TGTGCCAGCAGTTACGTGGGGAGGGAGACCCAGTACTTC | CASSYVGRETQYF